The 21 T cell receptor beta chains in this list originate from one sample, sequenced in a study of T cell responses to AZD1222 COVID-19 vaccine (dated by TCRdb to the early 2020s). Explained via the paper, the time point label denotes: baseline before first vaccination. The library was generated by the immunoSEQ multiplex PCR assay. This immuneACCESS table, as held by TCRdb, lists in-frame sequences with V and J called but not all clones. Of the missing ones, under half trace to an unresolved V gene in checked studies; the others have no known cause. This sample has 150,000 to 200,000 clones in its table, and roughly 92% of those were observed once. The top ten constitute 1% to 1.5% of the sample. Sequences were derived from peripheral blood, sampled on day 0 of AZD1222 vaccination. The receptor source for this set is an adult in good health.

This clone was detected a few times. V usage is TRBV3-1 (or the pseudogene TRBV3-2) and J usage is TRBJ1-2, with D perhaps TRBD1 (5 bases). The V end was cut by 5 bases, the J end by 7 bases, with 14 bases between. The CDR3 is made up of 13 amino acids. Per germline, CDR1 LGHDT and CDR2 YNNKEL (reference sequence). The CDR3: CASSEAGGSGYTF. The CDR3 nucleotides read TGTGCCAGCAGCGAAGCCGGGGGAAGTGGCTACACCTTC.

The J gene is TRBJ2-1, the V gene TRBV7-3; no definite D call. CDR3 length: 16 amino acids. CDR1 and CDR2 from the germline V gene are SGHTA and FQGTGA. V was clipped by 3 bases and J by 0 bases, with 12 bases between them. Here the CDR3 reads CASSLAAPSSYNEQFF. For the CDR3, the DNA is TGTGCCAGCAGCTTGGCAGCGCCGAGCTCCTACAATGAGCAGTTCTTC.

The rearrangement links TRBV30 to TRBJ2-2; D not resolved. V shed 1 base and J shed 3 bases, with 12 bases lying between them. The CDR3 extends over 15 amino acids. CDR1 is GTSNPN and CDR2 is SVGIG in the germline V gene (reference sequence). The CDR3 region has the DNA TGTGCCTGGAGTGGTTTATCTAGGTACACCGGGGAGCTGTTTTTT. Its translation is CAWSGLSRYTGELFF.

CDR3 loop: CASSIKGHQPQHF. In DNA, the CDR3 is TGTGCCAGTAGTATAAAGGGGCATCAGCCCCAGCATTTT. V and J are TRBV19 and TRBJ1-5; D may be TRBD1 (5 bases). The CDR3 totals 13 residues. Looked up from germline, CDR1 is LNHDA and CDR2 is SQIVND (reference sequence). The ends were cut back, 2 bases at V and 5 bases at J, with 7 bases in the middle.

This clone was seen just once. DNA for the CDR3: TGTGCCAGCAGTTTATTAGACAGTTATGAGCAGTTCTTC. Amino acid sequence: CASSLLDSYEQFF. This rearrangement joins TRBV27 to TRBJ2-1; D perhaps matches TRBD1 (5 bases). The germline CDR1 and CDR2 sequences are MNHEY and SMNVEV (reference sequence). CDR3 length: 13 amino acids. V lost 1 base and J 8 bases, leaving 9 bases between the germline ends.

The chain joins TRBV24-1 to TRBJ2-7; 8 bases are shared with TRBD1. CDR3 size: 13 residues. Trimming at V came to 4 bases and at J to 10 bases, leaving 8 bases not matched to a gene. Germline assignment: CDR1 KGHDR and CDR2 SFDVKD. The CDR3 coding sequence is TGTGCCACCAGTGAGTCAGCAGGGGGCCAACAGTACTTC. It specifies CATSESAGGQQYF.

J is TRBJ1-5 and V is TRBV23-1, with TRBD1 matching over 8 bases. TRBV23-1 is placed among ORFs of uncertain function. The CDR3 spans 14 residues. Trimming cost V 6 bases and J 4 bases; bases outside gene matches: 5. CDR3 nucleotides: TGCGCCAGCAGCCCGGGACAGGAAAATCAGCCCCAGCATTTT. Its translation is CASSPGQENQPQHF.

The genes are TRBV6-6 and TRBJ1-4, with unresolved D. Deletions cut 6 bases from V and 3 bases from J, with 5 bases between. CDR3 length equals 12 residues. Looked up from germline, CDR1 is MNHNY and CDR2 is SVGAGI (reference sequence). In DNA form, the CDR3 reads TGTGCCAGCAGGGGCCCTAATGAAAAACTGTTTTTT. This sequence encodes CASRGPNEKLFF.

This chain links TRBV7-8 with TRBJ1-1, with 11 bases matching TRBD1. V lost 4 bases, J lost 4 bases, and 11 bases stayed unmatched. The CDR3 totals 17 residues. Looked up from germline, CDR1 is SGHVS and CDR2 is FQNEAQ. CDR3 loop: CASSSSGQGEKGTEAFF. The CDR3 DNA follows: TGTGCCAGCAGCTCCTCGGGACAGGGGGAGAAGGGCACTGAAGCTTTCTTT. The whole variable domain, filled in from reference TRBV7-8 and TRBJ1-1, reads GAGVSQSPRYKVAKRGQDVALRCDPISGHVSLFWYQQALGQGPEFLTYFQNEAQLDKSGLPSDRFFAERPEGSVSTLKIQRTQQEDSAVYLCASSSSGQGEKGTEAFFGQGTRLTVV.

The chain recombines TRBV19 with TRBJ1-6; D not certain. V was trimmed by 5 bases and J by 3 bases, leaving 14 bases between them. Germline CDR1 is LNHDA and CDR2 is SQIVND (reference sequence). The CDR3 extends over 16 amino acids. This CDR3 is CASSPQDGIYNSPLHF. CDR3 bases: TGTGCCAGTAGTCCCCAGGACGGGATCTATAATTCACCCCTCCACTTT.

This rearrangement joins TRBV2 to TRBJ1-1, with no clear D. V lost 5 bases and J lost 6, with 7 bases in between. The CDR3 spans 11 residues. The germline V gene encodes CDR1 SNHLY and CDR2 FYNNEI. Here the CDR3 DNA reads TGTGCCAGCAGTTACGCAGCTGAAGCTTTCTTT. This codes for CASSYAAEAFF.

The CDR3 bases are TGTGCCAGCAGCCATCGAGTGGGGGACATCCTAATCTACTATGGCTACACCTTC. Translation gives CASSHRVGDILIYYGYTF. The chain employs TRBV6-2 or TRBV6-3 and TRBJ1-2, with D perhaps TRBD1 (6 bases). Trimming left V 6 bases short and J 3 bases short, with 26 bases between. The CDR3 has 18 amino acids. Germline CDR1 is MNHEY and CDR2 is SVGEGT.

As to this clone: In the same sample, other DNA sequences code for this CDR3. The gene calls are TRBV10-3 and TRBJ1-1; D not resolved. With 2 bases removed from V and 4 bases from J, the gap between germline ends came to 5 bases. Per the germline V gene, CDR1 is ENHRY and CDR2 is SYGVKD. The CDR3 sequence is 12 residues long. For the CDR3, the DNA is TGTGCCATCAGTGAGGGCGGCACTGAAGCTTTCTTT. Its translation is CAISEGGTEAFF.

V usage is TRBV30 and J usage is TRBJ2-3; 7 bases line up with TRBD2. This CDR3 comprises 14 residues. Trimming took 8 bases from V and 3 from J; bases not matched to a gene: 11. Per germline, CDR1 GTSNPN and CDR2 SVGIG (reference sequence). The CDR3 loop reads CAGDGGVGTDTQYF. CDR3 nucleotide sequence: TGTGCCGGGGATGGGGGGGTAGGGACAGATACGCAGTATTTT.

The rearrangement uses TRBV5-5 and TRBJ1-4; D is unclear. Trimming cost V 4 bases and J 7 bases, with 17 bases left between them. Germline CDR1 SGHKS, CDR2 YYEKEE (reference sequence). CDR3 length equals 15 residues. CDR3 sequence (DNA): TGTGCCAGCAGCGCTACTTCAGTGGGCGGTGAAAAACTGTTTTTT. It is translated as CASSATSVGGEKLFF.

The chain recombines TRBV18 with TRBJ1-4; D remains ambiguous. The CDR3 is 15 residues long. With 0 bases removed from V and 8 bases from J, the gap between germline ends came to 13 bases. Looked up from germline, CDR1 is KGHSH and CDR2 is LQKENI. CDR3 loop: CASSPPARAGEKLFF. The CDR3 DNA reads as TGTGCCAGCTCACCACCGGCCCGCGCCGGGGAAAAACTGTTTTTT.

CDR3 region: CASTRTSGGPQETQYF. The DNA of the CDR3 is TGTGCCAGTACCAGGACTAGCGGGGGCCCCCAAGAGACCCAGTACTTC. The chain employs TRBV19 and TRBJ2-5; 13 bases align to TRBD2. CDR3 length: 16 amino acids. Germline trimming cut 7 bases from V and 1 base from J; bases unmatched to any gene: 6. The germline V gene has CDR1 LNHDA and CDR2 SQIVND (reference sequence).

V gene TRBV6-1 combines with J gene TRBJ1-1, with TRBD1 matching 8 bases. Germline trimming cut 4 bases from V and 2 bases from J; bases unmatched to any gene: 3. Germline CDR1 and CDR2: MNHNS and SASEGT. The CDR3 runs 14 residues. The CDR3 nucleotides read TGTGCCAGCAGTGGGACAGGGCACAACACTGAAGCTTTCTTT. This codes for CASSGTGHNTEAFF.

The chain links TRBV7-8 to TRBJ2-2; 14 bases agree with TRBD2. J was trimmed by 6 bases and V by 0 bases; bases with no gene match: 3. The CDR3 consists of 17 residues. The germline gives CDR1 SGHVS, CDR2 FQNEAQ. CDR3 nucleotides: TGTGCCAGCAGCTTAGCGGGGACTAGCGGGGGCTCCGGGGAGCTGTTTTTT. It encodes CASSLAGTSGGSGELFF.

CDR3 region: CASSAGPRYF. Written as DNA, the CDR3 is TGTGCCAGCAGTGCGGGCCCCAGGTATTTT. The chain links TRBV2 to TRBJ2-3; D call uncertain. The V end lost 4 bases, the J end lost 14 bases, and 10 bases lay between the germline ends. The CDR3 runs to 10 residues. Germline-derived CDR1 and CDR2 are SNHLY and FYNNEI.

This clone appeared once. V is TRBV7-2 and J is TRBJ1-5; D is unclear. The V end was cut by 3 bases, the J end by 0 bases, with 9 bases between. Germline CDR1 reads SGHTA; CDR2 reads FQGNSA. The CDR3 sequence is 15 residues long. CDR3 DNA sequence: TGTGCCAGCAGCTTTAGCACAGTTAGCAATCAGCCCCAGCATTTT. Protein: CASSFSTVSNQPQHF.